This TCR beta chain was sequenced during a study of cytomegalovirus exposure and HLA in healthy donors. Study results and caveats: Listed as cytomegalovirus-associated were 150 to 200 TCR beta chains. In the 130 or so validation repertoires, a later analysis found that first-cohort TCR clusters tended to co-occur.

Some clones are missing from TCRdb's copy, which holds only in-frame ones; the method was immunoSEQ multiplex PCR. The data show 150,000 or so clones, just under 85% seen once. J was trimmed by 2 bases and V by 1 base; bases with no gene match: 18. Germline V gives CDR1 SGHTA, CDR2 FQGTGA. The CDR3 contains 22 residues. Notes on this clone: Its antigen is currently unknown.

The sample was PBMCs. This TCR was recovered from a man younger than 45 in good health and CMV-seropositive. The chain has TRBV7-3 and TRBJ2-6, with TRBD1 matching over 9 bases. CDR3 region: CASSLKPFSDRGFKTGANVLTF. CDR3 in DNA: TGTGCCAGCAGCTTAAAGCCATTTAGCGACAGGGGGTTTAAAACTGGGGCCAACGTCCTGACTTTC.